This passage covers 5 T cell receptor beta chains from one sample sequenced in a study of T cells in localized non-small cell lung cancer. Profiling relied on immunoSEQ multiplex PCR, and the TCRdb table lists in-frame clones only, not all of them. The sample records about 4,400 clones, roughly a third being singletons. This specimen was lung tumor tissue, taken before any cancer treatment. Receptors originate from a man aged 40 to 69 with stage II squamous cell lung carcinoma.

This clone was recorded a few times. The chain joins TRBV11-3 to TRBJ1-6; D gene unclear. Per germline, CDR1 SGHNT and CDR2 YENEEA. The CDR3 totals 14 residues. V lost 5 bases, J lost 15 bases, and 20 bases lay in between. CDR3 in amino acids: CASSARSVLSDLHF. The CDR3 DNA reads TGTGCCAGCAGCGCCCGTAGCGTCCTTTCCGACCTCCACTTT. Combining the CDR3 with reference TRBV11-3 and TRBJ1-6 gives the whole variable domain EAGVVQSPRYKIIEKKQPVAFWCNPISGHNTLYWYLQNLGQGPELLIRYENEEAVDDSQLPKDRFSAERLKGVDSTLKIQPAELGDSAVYLCASSARSVLSDLHFGNGTRLTVT.

The V call is TRBV30, the J call TRBJ2-7, with D possibly matching TRBD2 (5 bases). The V gene's germline CDR1 is GTSNPN and CDR2 SVGIG (reference sequence). Trimming took off 0 bases at V and 2 bases at J, with 14 bases between the two ends. CDR3 size: 15 residues. This CDR3 is CAWSVRGQIAYEQYF. The CDR3 DNA reads TGTGCCTGGAGTGTACGAGGGCAAATCGCCTACGAGCAGTACTTC.

The J gene is TRBJ2-2, the V gene TRBV11-3; D possibly corresponds to TRBD2 (7 bases). Germline V gene data show CDR1 as SGHNT and CDR2 as YENEEA. V was trimmed by 5 bases and J by 3 bases, leaving 16 bases between them. The CDR3 runs 16 residues. The CDR3, as DNA: TGTGCCAGCAGCGGCAGGGGAGGGGCGGACACCGGGGAGCTGTTTTTT. It translates to CASSGRGGADTGELFF. Based on the CDR3 plus reference TRBV11-3 and TRBJ2-2, the full variable domain is EAGVVQSPRYKIIEKKQPVAFWCNPISGHNTLYWYLQNLGQGPELLIRYENEEAVDDSQLPKDRFSAERLKGVDSTLKIQPAELGDSAVYLCASSGRGGADTGELFFGEGSRLTVL.

This chain uses TRBV5-1 with TRBJ2-3; D might be TRBD1 or TRBD2, each matching 6 bases. The CDR3 is 16 residues long. The V end was cut by 4 bases, the J end by 3 bases, with 18 bases between. Germline CDR1 is SGHRS and CDR2 is YFSETQ. The CDR3 loop is CASSPAEGGTTDTQYF. The CDR3 bases are TGCGCCAGCAGCCCGGCCGAGGGGGGAACTACAGATACGCAGTATTTT.

This clone is categorized as medium-sized. The chain uses TRBV9 and TRBJ1-3, with 8 bases matching TRBD1. Germline CDR1 SGDLS, CDR2 YYNGEE. The CDR3 is 16 amino acids. V lost 4 bases and J lost 0; bases outside the gene matches: 6. CDR3 protein: CASSLRTGSSGNTIYF. For the CDR3, the DNA is TGTGCCAGCAGCCTTCGGACAGGGAGCTCTGGAAACACCATATATTTT.